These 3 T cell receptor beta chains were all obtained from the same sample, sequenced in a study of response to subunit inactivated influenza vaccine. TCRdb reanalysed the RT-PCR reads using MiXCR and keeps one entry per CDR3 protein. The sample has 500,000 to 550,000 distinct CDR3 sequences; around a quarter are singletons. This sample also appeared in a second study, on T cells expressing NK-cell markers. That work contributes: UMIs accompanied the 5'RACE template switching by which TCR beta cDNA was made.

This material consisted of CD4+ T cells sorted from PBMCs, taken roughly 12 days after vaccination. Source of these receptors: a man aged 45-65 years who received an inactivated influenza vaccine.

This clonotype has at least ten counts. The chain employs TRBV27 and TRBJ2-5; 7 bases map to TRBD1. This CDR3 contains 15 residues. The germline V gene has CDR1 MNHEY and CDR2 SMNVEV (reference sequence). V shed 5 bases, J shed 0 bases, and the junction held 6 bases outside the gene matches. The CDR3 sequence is CASSGDREYQETQYF. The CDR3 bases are TGTGCCAGCAGTGGAGACAGGGAGTACCAAGAGACCCAGTACTTC.

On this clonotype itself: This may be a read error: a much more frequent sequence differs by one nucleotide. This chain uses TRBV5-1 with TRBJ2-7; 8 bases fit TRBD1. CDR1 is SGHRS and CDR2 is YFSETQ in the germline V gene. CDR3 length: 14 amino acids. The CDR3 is CAGSFSQGDDEQYF. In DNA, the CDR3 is TGCGCCGGCAGCTTTTCACAGGGGGACGACGAGCAGTACTTC.

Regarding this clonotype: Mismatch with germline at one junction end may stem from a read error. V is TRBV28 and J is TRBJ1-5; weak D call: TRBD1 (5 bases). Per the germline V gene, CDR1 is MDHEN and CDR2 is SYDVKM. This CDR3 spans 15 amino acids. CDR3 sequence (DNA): TGTGCCAGCAGTACCGGGGGACCGTCCAATCAGACCCAGCATTTT. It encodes CASSTGGPSNQTQHF. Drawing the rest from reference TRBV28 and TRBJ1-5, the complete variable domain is DVKVTQSSRYLVKRTGEKVFLECVQDMDHENMFWYRQDPGLGLRLIYFSYDVKMKEKGDIPEGYSVSREKKERFSLILESASTNQTSMYLCASSTGGPSNQTQHFGDGTRLSIL.